Below are 11 T cell receptor beta chains sequenced from a single sample in a study of vaccination and CD4 T cells after COVID-19. Sequencing of cultured CD4+ T cell DNA used the Oncomine TCR Beta short-read assay. TCRdb reprocessed the PCR reads via MiXCR and lists one record per CDR3 protein. This sample has about 20,000 distinct CDR3 sequences, with about a third found just once. Their antigens remain unidentified. The time point: late sampling 161 to 241 days after vaccination in a few convalescent patients. Treatment given: roughly ten-day PBMC culture with coronavirus spike peptide pools or control peptides (ViraFEST assay). The specimen comprised CD4+ T cells from blood, cultured in vitro, sampled about 7 months after SARS-CoV-2 vaccination. All receptors come from a human donor who had recovered from COVID-19.

This clonotype was observed a few times. The chain recombines TRBV20-1 with TRBJ2-1; TRBD2 agrees at 7 bases. V lost 6 bases, J lost 5 bases, and 4 bases stayed unmatched. Germline CDR1 reads DFQATT; CDR2 reads SNEGSKA (reference sequence). CDR3 length equals 12 residues. This CDR3 reads CSALGGNNEQFF. CDR3 DNA: TGCAGTGCACTCGGGGGGAACAATGAGCAGTTCTTC.

The rearrangement links TRBV24-1 to TRBJ1-2, with D unclear. Trimming shortened V by 3 bases and J by 0 bases, and 13 bases separated the two germline ends. There are 16 residues in the CDR3. Germline-derived CDR1 and CDR2 are KGHDR and SFDVKD. The CDR3: CATSDPSRGTNYGYTF. The DNA for the CDR3 is TGTGCCACCAGTGATCCCAGCCGCGGGACTAACTATGGCTACACCTTC.

The chain joins TRBV6-1 to TRBJ2-7, with D perhaps being TRBD1 or TRBD2 (5 bases each). CDR1 and CDR2 (germline): MNHNS, SASEGT. This CDR3 region has 16 residues. Trimming removed 5 bases from V and 0 bases from J, with 17 bases in between. CDR3 in amino acids: CASSNPGTQSSYEQYF. The CDR3 coding sequence is TGTGCCAGCAGTAACCCCGGGACGCAGAGCTCCTACGAGCAGTACTTC.

This clonotype was seen just once. It is unclear where the CDR3 begins or ends on the DNA, so no DNA is shown, and the CDR3 is as TCRdb lists it. J is TRBJ2-3 and V is TRBV27; the D call TRBD1 from the table was never checked on the DNA. The CDR3 extends over 15 residues, inclusive of both ends. Germline values: CDR1 MNHEY, CDR2 SMNVEV (reference sequence). CDR3 amino acids: CASSLWGVGADTQCF.

The V call is TRBV2, the J call TRBJ1-2; D unresolved. Deletions cut 5 bases from V and 0 bases from J, with 13 bases between. Per the germline V gene, CDR1 is SNHLY and CDR2 is FYNNEI. The CDR3 is 15 residues long. For the CDR3, the DNA is TGTGCCAGCAGTTTCGACCGGAAAACTAACTATGGCTACACCTTC. It specifies CASSFDRKTNYGYTF. The entire variable domain, with the rest obtained from reference TRBV2 and TRBJ1-2, is as follows: EPEVTQTPSHQVTQMGQEVILRCVPISNHLYFYWYRQILGQKVEFLVSFYNNEISEKSEIFDDQFSVERPDGSNFTLKIRSTKLEDSAMYFCASSFDRKTNYGYTFGSGTRLTVV.

The rearrangement uses TRBV11-2 and TRBJ2-6; TRBD1 matches at 8 bases. CDR1 and CDR2 from the germline V gene are SGHAT and FQNNGV. Germline trimming cut 6 bases from V and 2 bases from J; bases unmatched to any gene: 12. The length of the CDR3 is 18 residues. The CDR3, as DNA: TGTGCCAGCAGAACCAGTTCTCCAGGGGGCCCTGGGGCCAACGTCCTGACTTTC. Translated: CASRTSSPGGPGANVLTF.

The rearrangement uses TRBV5-6 and TRBJ1-2; possible D gene TRBD1, 5 bases. The CDR3 extends over 14 amino acids. Trimming stripped 2 bases from V and 2 bases from J, with 10 bases between. The germline gives CDR1 SGHDT, CDR2 YYEEEE. The CDR3 sequence is CASSLVSGNYGYTF. The CDR3 nucleotides are TGTGCCAGCAGCTTAGTGTCAGGGAACTATGGCTACACCTTC.

CDR3 in amino acids: CASSTGVYNEQFF. The CDR3 bases are TGTGCCAGCAGTACAGGGGTCTACAATGAGCAGTTCTTC. This sequence joins TRBV7-3 and TRBJ2-1, with 7 bases lining up with TRBD1. After removal of 6 bases from V and 3 bases from J, the junction contained 2 bases not matched to a gene. This CDR3 has 13 amino acids. The germline V gene has CDR1 SGHTA and CDR2 FQGTGA. Filled out from reference TRBV7-3 and TRBJ2-1, the complete variable domain reads GAGVSQTPSNKVTEKGKYVELRCDPISGHTALYWYRQSLGQGPEFLIYFQGTGAADDSGLPNDRFFAVRPEGSVSTLKIQRTERGDSAVYLCASSTGVYNEQFFGPGTRLTVL.

This clonotype was counted between two and nine times. V usage is TRBV24-1 and J usage is TRBJ2-3; D possibly corresponds to TRBD2 (5 bases). The CDR3 loop spans 14 amino acids. Trimming pared 4 bases from V and 4 bases from J, leaving 11 bases between. Germline V gene lookup returns CDR1 KGHDR and CDR2 SFDVKD. DNA of the CDR3: TGTGCCACCAGTGAAATAAGCGGCGCAGATACGCAGTATTTT. Amino acids: CATSEISGADTQYF.

Only a few counts were recorded for this clonotype. One end of the junction varies from germline; a read error may be responsible. J is TRBJ1-4 and V is TRBV6-1; D is possibly TRBD1 (5 bases). From germline, CDR1 is MNHNS and CDR2 SASEGT. The CDR3 length is 13 residues. CDR3 DNA: TGTGCCACCGGTTTCGGGACGCTCAGCGAGGCTGTTTTT. It codes for CATGFGTLSEAVF.

The J gene is TRBJ2-1, the V gene TRBV29-1; 12 nucleotides match TRBD2. Germline lookup yields CDR1 SQVTM and CDR2 ANQGSEA. J gave up 6 bases and V 3 bases, and 9 bases lay outside the gene matches. The CDR3 consists of 16 residues. CDR3 coding DNA: TGCAGCGTTGATCTCCTAGCGGGAGGGGACGGCAATGAGCAGTTCTTC. The encoded protein is CSVDLLAGGDGNEQFF.